This T cell receptor (beta chain) appears in the sequencing data of a study of graft-versus-host responses after intestinal transplantation. The CDR3 is 16 residues long. The V end was cut by 5 bases, the J end by 2 bases, with 16 bases between. The V gene's germline CDR1 is LNHDA and CDR2 SQIVND (reference sequence). Assay: immunoSEQ multiplex PCR; the TCRdb copy retains only in-frame clones and omits some. The sample consists of roughly 20,000 clones, about two fifths of them appearing once. Plating combined approximately 200,000 CFSE-labeled responder cells with approximately 200,000 irradiated, violet-dye-labeled stimulator cells.

The gene calls are TRBV19 and TRBJ1-5; a possible D gene is TRBD1 (6 bases). This specimen was alloreactive CD8+ T cells from a mixed lymphocyte reaction culture, taken before transplantation. Subset specified: CFSE-low proliferating T cells sorted from approximately six-day pre-transplant mixed lymphocyte reaction (GvH or HvG direction). This TCR came from a human patient who was an organ donor for intestinal transplantation. The CDR3 DNA reads as TGTGCCAGTAGTGAATTACAGGGTGAGGGCAATCAGCCCCAGCATTTT. Residues: CASSELQGEGNQPQHF.